A selection of T cell receptor beta chains follows, all from one sample in a study of T cell responses to AZD1222 COVID-19 vaccine. The protocol was immunoSEQ multiplex PCR, while the TCRdb copy is restricted to in-frame clones and leaves out a portion. Among roughly 150,000 clones listed, approximately 90% were seen once. The sequencing here drew on peripheral blood, taken 28 days after the second AZD1222 dose. The receptors stem from an adult who received the AZD1222 COVID-19 vaccine. Each CDR3 is given with its conserved first and last residue. D genes are given only for firm matches. The size entry is marked missing in some rows and otherwise reads once, few, many or a size class.

cdr3_aa | cdr3_nt | clone_size | j_call | cdr3_length | d_call | v_call
CASSLKMIPGELFF | TGTGCCAGCAGCTTAAAGATGATCCCCGGGGAGCTGTTTTTT | . | TRBJ2-2 | 14 | . | TRBV11-2
CASKGQGASHHNEQFF | TGTGCCAGTAAGGGCCAGGGGGCAAGCCACCACAATGAGCAGTTCTTC | . | TRBJ2-1 | 16 | TRBD1 | TRBV19
CASSPTGDPYEQYF | TGTGCCAGCAGCCCGACAGGGGACCCCTACGAGCAGTACTTC | . | TRBJ2-7 | 14 | TRBD1 | TRBV14
CASSFDPGWTEAFF | TGTGCCAGCAGCTTTGATCCAGGGTGGACTGAAGCTTTCTTT | . | TRBJ1-1 | 14 | . | TRBV5-4
CASSLGRVNSPLHF | TGTGCCAGCAGCTTAGGTCGGGTTAATTCACCCCTCCACTTT | . | TRBJ1-6 | 14 | . | TRBV13
CASSLAPPETQYF | TGTGCCAGCAGCTTGGCCCCGCCGGAGACCCAGTACTTC | . | TRBJ2-5 | 13 | . | TRBV5-4
CASSLEGETNYGYTF | TGTGCCAGCAGCTTAGAGGGAGAGACTAACTATGGCTACACCTTC | once | TRBJ1-2 | 15 | . | TRBV7-9
CASSYSGPPSDGYTF | TGTGCCAGCAGTTACTCTGGGCCCCCATCGGACGGCTACACCTTC | . | TRBJ1-2 | 15 | . | TRBV6-5
CASSDISNQPQHF | TGTGCCAGCAGTGACATTAGCAATCAGCCCCAGCATTTT | . | TRBJ1-5 | 13 | . | TRBV2
CASSRTGTGSPLHF | TGTGCCAGCAGCAGGACAGGGACAGGGTCACCCCTCCACTTT | . | TRBJ1-6 | 14 | TRBD1 | TRBV11-2
CASSLRGPRETQYF | TGTGCCAGCAGCCTTCGGGGGCCTCGGGAGACCCAGTACTTC | . | TRBJ2-5 | 14 | . | TRBV5-8
CASSPTTSGKTDTQYF | TGTGCCAGCAGCCCAACGACTAGCGGGAAAACAGATACGCAGTATTTT | . | TRBJ2-3 | 16 | TRBD2 | TRBV5-4
CATSRPGTLEKLFF | TGTGCCACCAGCAGACCTGGGACACTTGAAAAACTGTTTTTT | . | TRBJ1-4 | 14 | . | TRBV15
CASSLLGGTDTQYF | TGTGCCAGCAGTTTACTAGGGGGCACAGATACGCAGTATTTT | . | TRBJ2-3 | 14 | . | TRBV27
CATGTAKNIQYF | TGTGCCACCGGGACAGCCAAAAACATTCAGTACTTC | . | TRBJ2-4 | 12 | . | TRBV7-2
CASSYDPGQLYNEQFF | TGTGCCAGCAGTTACGATCCGGGGCAGTTGTACAATGAGCAGTTCTTC | . | TRBJ2-1 | 16 | . | TRBV6-5
CAIRDNRVGNTEAFF | TGTGCCATCAGAGACAACAGGGTCGGGAACACTGAAGCTTTCTTT | . | TRBJ1-1 | 15 | . | TRBV10-3
CASSLTGSSTDTQYF | TGTGCCAGCAGCTTAACAGGGAGCTCCACAGATACGCAGTATTTT | . | TRBJ2-3 | 15 | . | TRBV7-3
CASTSGLNTEAFF | TGTGCCAGCACCTCCGGGCTGAACACTGAAGCTTTCTTT | . | TRBJ1-1 | 13 | . | TRBV28
CASSMWGAKNIQYF | TGTGCCAGTAGTATGTGGGGGGCCAAAAACATTCAGTACTTC | . | TRBJ2-4 | 14 | . | TRBV19
CASSFRGAGEEKLFF | TGTGCCAGCAGTTTTCGGGGGGCGGGTGAGGAAAAACTGTTTTTT | . | TRBJ1-4 | 15 | . | TRBV28
CASRYWDSSGYTF | TGTGCCAGCAGGTATTGGGACTCATCGGGCTACACCTTC | . | TRBJ1-2 | 13 | . | TRBV6-1
CASSTLAGGQETQYF | TGTGCCAGTAGTACCCTAGCGGGGGGACAAGAGACCCAGTACTTC | . | TRBJ2-5 | 15 | TRBD2 | TRBV19
CASSLPGLAYEQYF | TGTGCCAGCAGTTTGCCGGGACTAGCGTACGAGCAGTACTTC | . | TRBJ2-7 | 14 | TRBD2 | TRBV27
CASSLQGGNSPLHF | TGTGCCAGCAGCCTACAGGGGGGGAATTCACCCCTCCACTTT | . | TRBJ1-6 | 14 | TRBD1 | TRBV7-3
CASSWGTGGYYTEAFF | TGTGCCAGCAGCTGGGGGACAGGGGGGTATTACACTGAAGCTTTCTTT | . | TRBJ1-1 | 16 | TRBD1 | TRBV5-8
CASSLETGTNEKLFF | TGCGCCAGCAGCTTGGAGACTGGGACTAATGAAAAACTGTTTTTT | . | TRBJ1-4 | 15 | . | TRBV5-1
CASSFGDRDYGYTF | TGTGCCAGCAGTTTTGGGGACAGGGACTATGGCTACACCTTC | . | TRBJ1-2 | 14 | TRBD1 | TRBV27
CASSQDLGNYGYTF | TGTGCCAGCAGCCAAGATCTTGGGAACTATGGCTACACCTTC | once | TRBJ1-2 | 14 | . | TRBV3-1/TRBV3-2
CSVSEAFF | TGCAGCGTTTCCGAAGCTTTCTTT | few | TRBJ1-1 | 8 | . | TRBV29-1
CASSQPGGTGELFF | TGTGCCAGCAGCCAACCAGGGGGCACCGGGGAGCTGTTTTTT | . | TRBJ2-2 | 14 | TRBD1 | TRBV3-1/TRBV3-2
CASSQPGPYTEAFF | TGTGCCAGCAGCCAACCGGGACCTTACACTGAAGCTTTCTTT | . | TRBJ1-1 | 14 | . | TRBV3-1/TRBV3-2
CASSSTTNEQFF | TGTGCCAGCAGTTCAACCACTAATGAGCAGTTCTTC | . | TRBJ2-1 | 12 | . | TRBV28
CASRRVQGGGSYEQYF | TGCGCCAGCAGACGGGTTCAGGGAGGGGGATCCTACGAGCAGTACTTC | . | TRBJ2-7 | 16 | . | TRBV5-1
CASSQELSYNSPLHF | TGTGCCAGCAGCCAAGAGTTGTCCTATAATTCACCCCTCCACTTT | . | TRBJ1-6 | 15 | . | TRBV14
CASSVTLPGELFF | TGTGCCAGCAGCGTTACCCTACCCGGGGAGCTGTTTTTT | . | TRBJ2-2 | 13 | . | TRBV9
CASSGLGAPGYTF | TGTGCCAGCAGTGGTTTGGGGGCGCCCGGCTACACCTTC | . | TRBJ1-2 | 13 | . | TRBV2
CASSLEVGSYNSPLHF | TGTGCCAGCAGCTTGGAGGTCGGATCCTATAATTCACCCCTCCACTTT | once | TRBJ1-6 | 16 | . | TRBV5-8
CASSLVRGLLLTDTQYF | TGTGCCAGCAGCTTAGTGAGGGGACTACTTCTCACAGATACGCAGTATTTT | . | TRBJ2-3 | 17 | TRBD2 | TRBV7-9
CASSQEMDQESSYNEQFF | TGCGCCAGCAGCCAAGAAATGGATCAGGAGAGCTCCTACAATGAGCAGTTCTTC | . | TRBJ2-1 | 18 | . | TRBV4-1
CASSQVWDVNEKLFF | TGTGCCAGCAGCCAAGTATGGGATGTTAATGAAAAACTGTTTTTT | . | TRBJ1-4 | 15 | . | TRBV4-2
CASSHLDRNTEAFF | TGTGCCAGCAGCCACCTGGACAGAAACACTGAAGCTTTCTTT | few | TRBJ1-1 | 14 | . | TRBV4-2
CASRASGVSSYEQYF | TGTGCCAGCAGAGCTAGCGGGGTGAGCTCCTACGAGCAGTACTTC | few | TRBJ2-7 | 15 | TRBD2 | TRBV6-5
CASSVGETQYF | TGTGCCAGCAGTGTGGGGGAGACCCAGTACTTC | once | TRBJ2-5 | 11 | . | TRBV2
CAYAGQGLEPQHF | TGTGCCTACGCAGGGCAGGGGCTGGAGCCCCAGCATTTT | . | TRBJ1-5 | 13 | . | TRBV2